The 28 T cell receptor beta chains in this list originate from one sample, sequenced in a study of tumor-infiltrating lymphocytes in primary liver carcinoma. Co-extraction of RNA and DNA was performed on about 19-33 mg of unsorted bulk tissue. Synthesis of TCR beta cDNA was carried out from about 0.55 ug total RNA with a constant-region primer. It was through three nested multiplex PCR rounds of slightly modified ARM-PCR that TCR beta libraries arose. The opening two PCR rounds, about 10 cycles each, paired TRBV1-TRBV30 forward primers with a C-beta reverse primer. TCRdb reprocessed the multiplex PCR reads via MiXCR and lists one record per CDR3 protein. Of more than 45,000 distinct CDR3 sequences in the sample, roughly 80% were seen once. Sequencing was carried out using liver tumor tissue from sampling region 5. Described subset: tumor region T5, tumor centre. The receptors originated from a man between 35 and 55 years old with primary liver carcinoma and hepatitis B virus infection.

By share, this clonotype ranks as medium-sized. The genes are TRBV4-3 and TRBJ1-4; the D gene is possibly TRBD1 (6 bases). Germline V gene sequence: CDR1 LGHNA, CDR2 YSLEER. The germline V and J ends were trimmed by 0 bases and 8 bases, with 19 bases remaining between them. This CDR3 contains 17 residues. The CDR3 sequence is CASSQDLAGGGFEKLFF. The DNA of the CDR3 is TGCGCCAGCAGCCAAGACCTCGCGGGGGGCGGGTTCGAAAAACTGTTTTTT.

To note about this clonotype: The CDR3 ends on some other residue instead of the conserved phenylalanine or tryptophan, so this is likely a read error. The rearrangement uses TRBV11-1 and TRBJ1-6; D gene uncertain. CDR1 and CDR2 from the germline V gene are SGHAT and FQDESV (reference sequence). The CDR3 runs to 13 residues. CDR3 sequence (DNA): TGTGCCAGCAGCCGGACTCTGGTTTCACCACTCCACATT. Residues: CASSRTLVSPLHI.

About this clonotype: The CDR3 carries no conserved terminal phenylalanine or tryptophan, so it likely arises from a read error. This rearrangement joins TRBV5-1 to TRBJ1-3, with no clear D. In germline, CDR1 is SGHRS, CDR2 YFSETQ. The CDR3 covers 16 residues. The CDR3 DNA reads as TGTGCCAGCAGCTTGGACGGGCAGAACCCTGGAAACACCATATATCTT. Translating gives CASSLDGQNPGNTIYL.

As to this clonotype: One end of the junction varies from germline; a read error may be responsible. The chain is built from TRBV11-2 and TRBJ2-5; D remains ambiguous. The CDR3 sequence is 15 residues long. Germline loops: CDR1 SGHAT, CDR2 FQNNGV. This chain's CDR3 is CVSSPVGLVPETRYF. The CDR3 DNA reads TGTGTCAGCAGCCCCGTTGGGCTAGTCCCAGAGACCCGGTACTTC. Drawing the rest from reference TRBV11-2 and TRBJ2-5, the complete variable domain is EAGVAQSPRYKIIEKRQSVAFWCNPISGHATLYWYQQILGQGPKLLIQFQNNGVVDDSQLPKDRFSAERLKGVDSTLKIQPAKLEDSAVYLCVSSPVGLVPETRYFGPGTRLLVL.

In the case of this clonotype: A read error may account for a junction end that differs from germline. V and J are TRBV5-6 and TRBJ1-5; possibly TRBD1 for D (6 bases). This CDR3 spans 16 amino acids. From germline, CDR1 is SGHDT and CDR2 YYEEEE. CDR3 region: CASSWMGGPSNEPQHF. The CDR3 DNA is TGTGCCAGCAGTTGGATGGGGGGGCCTAGCAATGAGCCCCAGCATTTT.

A word on this clonotype: The junction differs from germline at one of its ends, possibly a read error. The gene calls are TRBV12-3 or TRBV12-4 and TRBJ1-3; 7 bases are a match to TRBD1. This CDR3 spans 16 amino acids. For the CDR3, the DNA is TGTGCCAGCCAACTCGGGACAGAAGGAACTGGAAGCACCATATATTTT. Its translation: CASQLGTEGTGSTIYF.

This clonotype showed up just a few times. V gene TRBV9 combines with J gene TRBJ2-5; 9 nucleotides match TRBD2. The CDR3 loop spans 16 amino acids. CDR1 is SGDLS, CDR2 YYNGEE, per germline. The junction had 7 bases not matched to a gene; V was cut back by 2 bases and J by 2 bases. The CDR3 DNA is TGTGCCAGCAGCGTGGGAGTGCGGGGGGGGCAAGAGACCCAGTACTTC. Amino acid sequence: CASSVGVRGGQETQYF.

This clonotype was seen more than once but under ten times. At one of its ends the junction is not consistent with the germline gene, which may arise from a read error. The rearrangement uses TRBV5-1 and TRBJ2-1, with D perhaps TRBD1 (6 bases). In germline, CDR1 is SGHRS, CDR2 YFSETQ. CDR3 length equals 18 residues. In nucleotides, the CDR3 is TGCGCCAACAGCTTGCGGCGGCAGGACAGTCAGGTGGACAATGAGCAGTTCTTC. The encoded protein is CANSLRRQDSQVDNEQFF.

In the case of this clonotype: This clone may be a read error of a much larger clone one base away. This chain joins TRBV2 and TRBJ2-5; 11 bases align to TRBD2. The V gene's germline CDR1 is SNHLY and CDR2 FYNNEI. CDR3 length: 15 amino acids. CDR3 nucleotide sequence: TGTGTCAGTTCCGGGACTAGCGGCTACCAAGAGACCCAGTACTTC. Translation: CVSSGTSGYQETQYF.

As to this clonotype: One end of the junction does not line up with germline, which may come from a read error. This chain connects TRBV11-1 to TRBJ2-3, with 9 bases lining up with TRBD2. Germline loops: CDR1 SGHAT, CDR2 FQDESV (reference sequence). The CDR3 loop spans 16 amino acids. CDR3: CASSPSPSGKSSTQYF. The DNA of the CDR3 is TGCGCCAGCAGCCCCTCCCCTAGCGGGAAGTCGTCCACGCAGTATTTT. The full variable domain, completed using reference TRBV11-1 and TRBJ2-3, is EAEVAQSPRYKITEKSQAVAFWCDPISGHATLYWYRQILGQGPELLVQFQDESVVDDSQLPKDRFSAERLKGVDSTLKIQPAELGDSAMYLCASSPSPSGKSSTQYFGPGTRLTVL.

This clonotype was recorded only once. The chain joins TRBV28 to TRBJ2-5; no clear D gene. V dropped 8 bases and J dropped 4 bases, with 14 bases sitting between them. This CDR3 comprises 13 residues. The V gene's germline CDR1 is MDHEN and CDR2 SYDVKM. CDR3 in amino acids: CASHRQGPETQYF. In DNA, the CDR3 is TGTGCCAGCCACCGGCAAGGCCCAGAGACCCAGTACTTC.

This clonotype was observed at least ten times. The gene calls are TRBV7-9 and TRBJ2-3, with 13 positions matching TRBD2. CDR1 is SEHNR, CDR2 FQNEAQ, per germline (reference sequence). The CDR3 has 16 residues. J gave up 2 bases and V 5 bases, and 4 bases lay outside the gene matches. The CDR3 protein is CASSLTSGGSTDTQYF. The CDR3 region has the DNA TGTGCCAGCAGCCTGACTAGCGGGGGGTCCACAGATACGCAGTATTTT.

A few counts support this clonotype. A much larger clone differs from this one at a single base, so this may be a read error. The chain links TRBV7-9 to TRBJ2-1; D may be TRBD2 (5 bases). Trimming removed 4 bases at V and 0 bases at J, with 16 bases between. The CDR3 sequence is 17 residues long. CDR1 and CDR2 (germline): SEHNR, FQNEAQ (reference sequence). The DNA for the CDR3 is TGTGCCAGCAGCTCGTCACTAACGGGGAGCTCCTACAATGAGCAGTTCTTC. The encoded protein is CASSSSLTGSSYNEQFF.

This clonotype showed up just once. The chain links TRBV6-6 to TRBJ2-1; possibly TRBD1 or TRBD2 for D (5 bases each). The CDR3 length is 11 residues. With 10 bases removed from V and 9 bases from J, the gap between germline ends came to 13 bases. Germline assignment: CDR1 MNHNY and CDR2 SVGAGI (reference sequence). In nucleotides, the CDR3 is TGTGCCAACAGCCCTGGGGGTGAGCAGTTCTTC. Translation gives CANSPGGEQFF.

In the case of this clonotype: Given the absence of the conserved phenylalanine or tryptophan at the CDR3 end, a read error is likely. The chain couples TRBV11-2 to TRBJ2-1; D unclear. CDR3 length: 13 amino acids. Looked up from germline, CDR1 is SGHAT and CDR2 is FQNNGV. In DNA form, the CDR3 reads TGTGTCAGCAGCTTAGACCGGAACAATGAGCAGTTCCTC. Protein product: CVSSLDRNNEQFL.

Notes on this clonotype: A much bigger clone sits one base away, suggesting this may be a read error. V gene TRBV7-2 combines with J gene TRBJ2-7; unclear D gene. CDR3 size: 14 residues. The germline V gene has CDR1 SGHTA and CDR2 FQGNSA. DNA for the CDR3: TGTGCCAGCAGCTTTCATGTAGTAGGCTACGAGCAGTGCTTC. Its protein is CASSFHVVGYEQCF.

Sample share makes this clonotype medium-sized. The chain employs TRBV4-3 and TRBJ2-1, with D perhaps TRBD2 (6 bases). V was cut by 1 base and J by 3 bases, with 10 bases left in between. Germline CDR1 LGHNA, CDR2 YSLEER. The length of the CDR3 is 15 residues. Here the CDR3 reads CASSQGRGDYNEQFF. The CDR3 DNA reads as TGCGCCAGCAGCCAAGGCCGCGGGGACTACAATGAGCAGTTCTTC.

Notes on this clonotype: One end of the junction is discordant with germline, which a read error may explain. The J gene is TRBJ1-1, the V gene TRBV12-3 or TRBV12-4, with a possible D match to TRBD1 (5 bases). CDR3 size: 14 residues. The CDR3 coding sequence is TGTACCAGCACTTCGACAGACAGGAACACTGAAGCTTTCTTT. Translating gives CTSTSTDRNTEAFF.

Details on this clonotype: A junction boundary mismatches the germline segment, possibly from a read error. The V gene is TRBV11-2, the J gene TRBJ1-1; no clear D. Germline values: CDR1 SGHAT, CDR2 FQNNGV. The CDR3 is 14 residues long. CDR3 nucleotide sequence: TGTGACAGCAGCCCCCTCTGGCCAAACACTGAAGCTTTCTTT. It specifies CDSSPLWPNTEAFF.

The V call is TRBV12-3 or TRBV12-4, the J call TRBJ2-3; TRBD2 aligns across 7 bases. The CDR3 spans 15 residues. CDR3 nucleotide sequence: TGTGGAAGCGAGAAGGGGCGGGAGTTACCAGATACGCAGTATTTT. Its protein is CGSEKGRELPDTQYF.

This clonotype has more than one count but fewer than ten. A much larger clone lies a single base off, so this may be a read error. This chain joins TRBV5-1 and TRBJ2-3; D remains ambiguous. V was pared by 0 bases and J by 6 bases, with 8 bases between. CDR3 length: 13 residues. The germline gives CDR1 SGHRS, CDR2 YFSETQ. The CDR3 DNA reads TGCGCCAGCAGCTTGGACGCGGTGGATACGCAGTATTTT. The encoded protein is CASSLDAVDTQYF.

The genes are TRBV4-1 and TRBJ2-1; D possibly matches TRBD1 or TRBD2 (7 bases each). There are 15 residues in the CDR3. CDR1 is MGHRA and CDR2 is YSYEKL in the germline V gene. The CDR3 protein is CLSSQAGGGNNEQFF. Here the CDR3 DNA reads TGCCTCAGCAGCCAAGCAGGGGGAGGGAACAATGAGCAGTTCTTC.

The CDR3: CASSLETRRSGTQYF. CDR3 in DNA: TGTGCCAGCAGCTTAGAGACACGGAGGAGCGGTACGCAGTATTTT. This chain connects TRBV7-2 to TRBJ2-3; possibly TRBD2 for D (5 bases). Germline CDR1 is SGHTA and CDR2 is FQGNSA. This CDR3 has 15 amino acids. Trimming took 1 base from V and 8 from J, leaving 16 bases between them.

This clonotype appeared once. At one of its ends the junction is not consistent with the germline gene, which may arise from a read error. This chain links TRBV5-1 with TRBJ1-5, with D possibly being TRBD1 (5 bases). The germline gives CDR1 SGHRS, CDR2 YFSETQ. CDR3 length: 15 amino acids. The CDR3: CARSLGGTSNQPQRF. CDR3 bases: TGCGCCAGAAGCTTGGGGGGGACTAGCAATCAGCCCCAGCGTTTT.

About this clonotype itself: A much larger clone lies one base from this, so it may be a read error. The chain uses TRBV20-1 and TRBJ2-1, with 12 bases aligning to TRBD2. CDR1 and CDR2 from the germline V gene are DFQATT and SNEGSKA (reference sequence). The CDR3 contains 17 residues. The ends lost 3 bases at V and 1 base at J; junction bases unmatched: 7. In DNA form, the CDR3 reads TGCAGTGCTAGGACTAGCGGGGGCCTGAGGTCCTACAATGAGCAGTTCTTC. Its translation is CSARTSGGLRSYNEQFF.

Notes on this clonotype: This CDR3 fails to terminate in the conserved phenylalanine or tryptophan, so it likely reflects a read error. The chain carries TRBV30 and TRBJ2-7, with 7 nucleotides matching TRBD1. V lost 4 bases and J lost 3; bases outside the gene matches: 6. The CDR3 consists of 13 residues. Germline CDR1 reads GTSNPN; CDR2 reads SVGIG (reference sequence). The CDR3 nucleotides are TGTGCCTGGATCTCCCGGGACAGCTACGAGCAGTACCTC. Its protein is CAWISRDSYEQYL.

As concerns this clonotype: The junction departs from germline at one end; a sequencing error may be responsible. CDR3 amino acids: CASNPGGAVDYGYTF. In DNA, the CDR3 is TGTGCCAGCAACCCGGGGGGGGCAGTGGACTACGGCTACACCTTC. The chain carries TRBV5-4 and TRBJ1-2, with D possibly being TRBD1 (6 bases). The CDR3 spans 15 residues. Germline values: CDR1 SGHNT, CDR2 YYREEE (reference sequence).

About this clonotype: No conserved phenylalanine or tryptophan ends this CDR3, so it is likely a read error. The genes are TRBV5-6 and TRBJ1-1, with D tentatively TRBD1 (5 bases). This CDR3 has 14 amino acids. Between the trimmed V and J ends, which lost 7 bases and 2 bases, there was a span of 15 bases. CDR1 and CDR2 from the germline V gene are SGHDT and YYEEEE. This CDR3 reads CASCPVGPNTEAFY. Here the CDR3 DNA reads TGTGCCAGCTGCCCCGTGGGACCAAACACTGAAGCTTTCTAT.